Following are 27 T cell receptor beta chains from one sample sequenced in a study of T cell responses to AZD1222 COVID-19 vaccine. The method was immunoSEQ multiplex PCR; TCRdb's version includes in-frame clones alone and lacks a portion of them. The sample comprises roughly 150,000 clones, 85% to 95% of which are singletons, and 4% to 5.5% rests with the top ten. The source was peripheral blood, collected on day 0 of AZD1222 vaccination. The receptor source for this set is an adult in good health.

This chain connects TRBV12-3 or TRBV12-4 to TRBJ2-1; TRBD2 matches at 8 bases. Trimming at V came to 6 bases and at J to 10 bases, leaving 2 bases not matched to a gene. This CDR3 is 11 amino acids long. In DNA form, the CDR3 reads TGTGCCAGCAGACTAGCGGTGGAGCAGTTCTTC. It is translated as CASRLAVEQFF.

This clone has a single count. The chain couples TRBV11-3 to TRBJ2-1; D might be TRBD1 (6 bases). This CDR3 has 18 amino acids. From germline, CDR1 is SGHNT and CDR2 YENEEA. Trimming removed 7 bases at V and 1 base at J, with 23 bases between. The CDR3 is CASTRSWGQGSSYNEQFF. CDR3 nucleotides: TGTGCCAGCACCAGAAGTTGGGGTCAGGGGAGTTCCTACAATGAGCAGTTCTTC.

The V gene is TRBV18, the J gene TRBJ2-7; D uncertain. Per germline, CDR1 KGHSH and CDR2 LQKENI. The CDR3 runs to 15 residues. V lost 6 bases to trimming and J lost 0 bases, with 15 bases between them. The CDR3 spells CASSGLDTDSYEQYF. CDR3 in DNA: TGTGCCAGCTCTGGCCTCGATACAGACTCCTACGAGCAGTACTTC.

V is TRBV18 and J is TRBJ2-7; TRBD2 agrees at 8 bases. With V trimmed by 4 bases and J by 0 bases, 5 bases remained unmatched. CDR3 length: 15 residues. Looked up from germline, CDR1 is KGHSH and CDR2 is LQKENI. CDR3 region: CASSLELAVSYEQYF. Written as DNA, the CDR3 is TGTGCCAGCTCACTAGAACTAGCGGTCTCCTACGAGCAGTACTTC. Full variable domain (missing parts from reference TRBV18 and TRBJ2-7): NAGVMQNPRHLVRRRGQEARLRCSPMKGHSHVYWYRQLPEEGLKFMVYLQKENIIDESGMPKERFSAEFPKEGPSILRIQQVVRGDSAAYFCASSLELAVSYEQYFGPGTRLTVT.

V gene TRBV5-1 combines with J gene TRBJ1-3, with TRBD1 identical over 8 bases. The CDR3 consists of 14 residues. With 3 bases clipped from V and 3 bases from J, the junction kept 2 bases outside the gene matches. Germline CDR1 SGHRS, CDR2 YFSETQ. CDR3 loop: CASSSDRGGNTIYF. CDR3 DNA: TGCGCCAGCAGCTCAGACAGGGGTGGAAACACCATATATTTT.

This sequence joins TRBV5-1 and TRBJ1-3, with 7 bases that match TRBD1. In germline, CDR1 is SGHRS, CDR2 YFSETQ. CDR3 length: 15 amino acids. J was trimmed by 0 bases and V by 3 bases; bases with no gene match: 3. CDR3 region: CASSSTGSSGNTIYF. CDR3 DNA: TGCGCCAGCAGCTCGACAGGGAGCTCTGGAAACACCATATATTTT.

CDR3 loop: CASSLFGAAFLMNTEAFF. As DNA, the CDR3 is TGTGCCAGCAGCTTATTTGGGGCGGCATTCTTAATGAACACTGAAGCTTTCTTT. The chain employs TRBV7-2 and TRBJ1-1, with a possible D match to TRBD1 (5 bases). The CDR3 extends over 18 amino acids. From germline, CDR1 is SGHTA and CDR2 FQGNSA. Trimming removed 2 bases from V and 0 bases from J, with 19 bases in between.

The CDR3: CASSRVTGTGTLHF. In DNA form, the CDR3 reads TGCGCCAGCAGCAGGGTAACCGGGACAGGCACCCTCCACTTT. The rearrangement uses TRBV4-3 and TRBJ1-6; 8 bases fit TRBD1. CDR1 LGHNA and CDR2 YSLEER come from the germline V gene. This CDR3 has 14 amino acids. Germline trimming cut 5 bases from V and 14 bases from J; bases unmatched to any gene: 11.

This clone was counted once. The V gene is TRBV18, the J gene TRBJ1-3; D remains unclear. From germline, CDR1 is KGHSH and CDR2 LQKENI. CDR3 length: 16 residues. Trimming removed 2 bases at V and 1 base at J, with 12 bases between. The CDR3 region has the DNA TGTGCCAGCTCACCAACTGGACGAACTTCTGGAAACACCATATATTTT. It specifies CASSPTGRTSGNTIYF.

This sequence joins TRBV10-3 and TRBJ2-5; the match to TRBD2 covers 7 bases. CDR3 size: 15 residues. Per germline, CDR1 ENHRY and CDR2 SYGVKD. V dropped 0 bases and J dropped 2; count of bases not matched to a gene: 3. CDR3 bases: TGTGCCATCAGTGAGTCTCCAGCGGGGCAAGAGACCCAGTACTTC. Its protein product is CAISESPAGQETQYF.

This chain uses TRBV5-1 with TRBJ2-7, with TRBD2 as a possible D gene (6 bases). Trimming cost V 0 bases and J 2 bases, with 12 bases left between them. The CDR3 runs to 15 residues. The germline gives CDR1 SGHRS, CDR2 YFSETQ. This chain's CDR3 is CASSLVGGGAYEQYF. The CDR3 coding sequence is TGCGCCAGCAGCTTGGTGGGGGGAGGAGCCTACGAGCAGTACTTC. Full variable domain (outside the CDR3, taken from reference TRBV5-1 and TRBJ2-7): KAGVTQTPRYLIKTRGQQVTLSCSPISGHRSVSWYQQTPGQGLQFLFEYFSETQRNKGNFPGRFSGRQFSNSRSEMNVSTLELGDSALYLCASSLVGGGAYEQYFGPGTRLTVT.

This chain links TRBV12-3 or TRBV12-4 with TRBJ1-2; the D gene is possibly TRBD1 (5 bases). The CDR3 is made up of 13 amino acids. V gave up 3 bases and J gave up 6 bases, with 11 bases separating them. CDR3 loop: CASSLKLQDGYTF. The CDR3 region has the DNA TGTGCCAGCAGTTTGAAGTTACAGGATGGCTACACCTTC.

V usage is TRBV9 and J usage is TRBJ2-3; 7 bases align to TRBD1. The junction had 10 bases not matched to a gene; V was cut back by 3 bases and J by 9 bases. The CDR3 runs 14 residues. Looked up from germline, CDR1 is SGDLS and CDR2 is YYNGEE. CDR3 in amino acids: CASSGITGQQTQYF. CDR3 sequence (DNA): TGTGCCAGCAGCGGGATAACGGGACAGCAAACGCAGTATTTT.

V is TRBV9 and J is TRBJ2-5; maybe TRBD1 (7 bases). Germline CDR1 SGDLS, CDR2 YYNGEE. V was trimmed by 1 base and J by 4 bases, leaving 17 bases between them. The length of the CDR3 is 16 residues. The CDR3 spells CASSVQGGQGGETQYF. CDR3 in DNA: TGTGCCAGCAGCGTACAAGGAGGGCAGGGGGGAGAGACCCAGTACTTC.

The J gene is TRBJ2-5, the V gene TRBV28; the D is unclear. Trimming removed 6 bases from V and 2 bases from J, with 16 bases in between. This CDR3 is built from 15 residues. The germline V gene encodes CDR1 MDHEN and CDR2 SYDVKM. DNA of the CDR3: TGTGCCAGCAGCAAAAGGGCGAAGCAACAAGAGACCCAGTACTTC. Translating it yields CASSKRAKQQETQYF.

The V call is TRBV27, the J call TRBJ2-2; D is uncertain. Germline loops: CDR1 MNHEY, CDR2 SMNVEV (reference sequence). V dropped 4 bases and J dropped 3 bases, with 12 bases sitting between them. The CDR3 totals 15 residues. The CDR3 here is CASSSSNRDTGELFF. CDR3 coding DNA: TGTGCCAGCAGTTCGTCCAATAGAGACACCGGGGAGCTGTTTTTT.

The chain uses TRBV6-5 and TRBJ1-5; unclear D gene. Germline lookup yields CDR1 MNHEY and CDR2 SVGAGI. This CDR3 is 13 amino acids long. The V end was cut by 6 bases, the J end by 3 bases, with 9 bases between. The CDR3 nucleotides read TGTGCCAGCAGCAATCGACCCAATCAGCCCCAGCATTTT. This gives the protein CASSNRPNQPQHF.

The chain links TRBV5-4 to TRBJ2-1; 8 nucleotides line up with TRBD1. The germline V gene has CDR1 SGHNT and CDR2 YYREEE (reference sequence). The CDR3 runs to 16 residues. V was clipped by 3 bases and J by 3 bases; unmatched bases: 8. The CDR3 region is CASSYYRGEIYNEQFF. The CDR3 DNA reads as TGTGCCAGCAGCTACTACAGGGGGGAGATCTACAATGAGCAGTTCTTC.

This clone was seen a few times. This chain joins TRBV18 and TRBJ2-2; TRBD2 matches 10 bases. After removal of 6 bases from V and 4 bases from J, the junction contained 8 bases not matched to a gene. Germline assignment: CDR1 KGHSH and CDR2 LQKENI. The CDR3 sequence is 16 residues long. The CDR3 nucleotides read TGTGCCAGCTCGGCTAGCGGGAGAAGCGGCACCGGGGAGCTGTTTTTT. Translating it yields CASSASGRSGTGELFF.

The V gene is TRBV7-9, the J gene TRBJ1-1; no firm D call. V lost 3 bases and J lost 3, with 14 bases in between. Germline values: CDR1 SEHNR, CDR2 FQNEAQ (reference sequence). This CDR3 comprises 15 residues. CDR3 DNA: TGTGCCAGCAGCTTGGACCGTACCCGGGACACTGAAGCTTTCTTT. The encoded protein is CASSLDRTRDTEAFF.

The chain couples TRBV5-1 to TRBJ1-5; 7 bases are a match to TRBD1. After removal of 0 bases from V and 4 bases from J, the junction contained 4 bases not matched to a gene. Germline V lookup: CDR1 SGHRS, CDR2 YFSETQ. This CDR3 contains 15 residues. The chain's CDR3 is CASSLGQGGNQPQHF. In nucleotides, the CDR3 is TGCGCCAGCAGCTTGGGGCAGGGGGGTAATCAGCCCCAGCATTTT.

The gene calls are TRBV12-3 or TRBV12-4 and TRBJ2-4; D is ambiguous. CDR3 length: 11 amino acids. V lost 8 bases, J lost 3 bases, and 5 bases lay in between. The CDR3: CASYSKNIQYF. The CDR3 DNA reads TGTGCCAGCTACAGCAAAAACATTCAGTACTTC.

The V and J genes are TRBV28 and TRBJ1-2; no definite D call. The CDR3 is made up of 16 amino acids. Per germline, CDR1 MDHEN and CDR2 SYDVKM. The ends were cut back, 2 bases at V and 1 base at J, with 14 bases in the middle. The CDR3: CASSLPGGWGNYGYTF. Written as DNA, the CDR3 is TGTGCCAGCAGTTTACCTGGCGGTTGGGGTAACTATGGCTACACCTTC.

This chain joins TRBV30 and TRBJ1-3; D unclear. The V end was cut by 1 base, the J end by 2 bases, with 6 bases between. CDR1 is GTSNPN, CDR2 SVGIG, per germline (reference sequence). The CDR3 is 13 residues long. The CDR3 DNA follows: TGTGCCTGGAGTGCCGCGACTGGAAACACCATATATTTT. Its protein is CAWSAATGNTIYF.

The CDR3 loop reads CASSARDRDYEQYF. The DNA for the CDR3 is TGTGCCAGCAGCGCGAGGGACAGGGACTACGAGCAGTACTTC. V is TRBV7-9 and J is TRBJ2-7, with TRBD1 matching over 9 bases. This CDR3 spans 14 amino acids. CDR1 is SEHNR and CDR2 is FQNEAQ in the germline V gene (reference sequence). V was pared by 5 bases and J by 3 bases, with 5 bases of the junction left unmatched.

The gene calls are TRBV30 and TRBJ2-4; D gene unclear. Per germline, CDR1 GTSNPN and CDR2 SVGIG (reference sequence). With 1 base removed from V and 3 bases from J, the gap between germline ends came to 7 bases. The CDR3 has 13 amino acids. The CDR3 nucleotides read TGTGCCTGGAGTGAGCCAGGCAAAAACATTCAGTACTTC. This encodes CAWSEPGKNIQYF.

J is TRBJ1-2 and V is TRBV28; 8 bases are shared with TRBD1. With V trimmed by 4 bases and J by 8 bases, 6 bases remained unmatched. Germline CDR1 reads MDHEN; CDR2 reads SYDVKM. This CDR3 comprises 13 residues. The CDR3 is CASSSTGVGGYTF. The CDR3 DNA is TGTGCCAGCAGTTCGACAGGGGTTGGAGGCTACACCTTC.